This TCR beta chain was recovered during a study of blood T cell repertoires in COVID-19. Per germline, CDR1 LGHDT and CDR2 YNNKEL (reference sequence). V was clipped by 3 bases and J by 4 bases, with 6 bases between them. The CDR3 is made up of 12 amino acids. For this clone: This CDR3 is also generated by other DNA sequences in the sample.

Measured with immunoSEQ multiplex PCR; TCRdb has only the in-frame clones, and not every one. Of about 250,000 clones listed, approximately 88% are singletons. This clonotype was obtained from a woman aged 40 to 55 who had recovered from COVID-19. The sample comprised peripheral blood. The chain recombines TRBV3-1 (or the pseudogene TRBV3-2) with TRBJ2-5; D is undetermined. The CDR3 sequence is CASSQPGETQYF. The DNA for the CDR3 is TGTGCCAGCAGCCAGCCGGGAGAGACCCAGTACTTC.